This entry is about one T cell receptor beta chain. This sample is drawn from a study of blood T cell repertoires in COVID-19. Study overall: Both acute and convalescent COVID-19 samples were obtained from the United States, Italy and Spain. PBMCs, B-cell-depleted T cells, or T cells provided the cDNA or gDNA that made up the material.

As originally analysed: Quantification of nucleated cells was approximated via reference gene primer amplification. Repertoires were generated with immunoSEQ multiplex PCR, while TCRdb's copy carries only in-frame clones and drops some. That table furnishes V, J and clone size, whereas the DNA furnished D and trimming. The table includes around 64,000 clones, approximately 90% detected once. The V and J ends lost 6 bases and 4 bases respectively, with 13 bases between them. Germline CDR1 reads SNHLY; CDR2 reads FYNNEI. CDR3 length equals 14 residues. Sequenced input: peripheral blood. This chain connects TRBV2 to TRBJ1-5; no clear D. This TCR derives from a man in his fifties with active COVID-19. CDR3 coding DNA: TGTGCCAGCAGCCGAGGGTCGGGGAATCAGCCCCAGCATTTT. It yields the protein CASSRGSGNQPQHF. Based on the CDR3 plus reference TRBV2 and TRBJ1-5, the full variable domain is EPEVTQTPSHQVTQMGQEVILRCVPISNHLYFYWYRQILGQKVEFLVSFYNNEISEKSEIFDDQFSVERPDGSNFTLKIRSTKLEDSAMYFCASSRGSGNQPQHFGDGTRLSIL.